These 6 T cell receptor beta chains came from one sample sequenced in a study of T cell responses to AZD1222 COVID-19 vaccine. Assay: immunoSEQ multiplex PCR; the TCRdb copy retains only in-frame clones and omits some. The sample yields some 120,000 clones, about 90% seen once. Sequenced material: peripheral blood, taken on day 0 of AZD1222 vaccination. The receptors derive from an adult in good health.

The chain recombines TRBV3-1 (or the pseudogene TRBV3-2) with TRBJ1-4; 8 bases are a match to TRBD1. This CDR3 region has 15 residues. V was clipped by 4 bases and J by 6 bases; unmatched bases: 7. Looked up from germline, CDR1 is LGHDT and CDR2 is YNNKEL (reference sequence). In nucleotides, the CDR3 is TGTGCCAGCAGCCGAGGACAGGGCTCAGATGAAAAACTGTTTTTT. This gives the protein CASSRGQGSDEKLFF.

This clone was observed a few times. The chain joins TRBV28 to TRBJ2-1; TRBD2 is a possible D gene (6 bases). This CDR3 has 13 residues. Germline V gives CDR1 MDHEN, CDR2 SYDVKM. V shed 6 bases and J shed 9 bases, with 15 bases lying between them. The CDR3 here is CASRDLLAAEQFF. The CDR3 coding sequence is TGTGCCAGCAGGGACTTACTAGCAGCTGAGCAGTTCTTC.

The chain employs TRBV28 and TRBJ2-1; the D is unclear. Trimming took off 6 bases at V and 10 bases at J, with 13 bases between the two ends. CDR1 is MDHEN and CDR2 is SYDVKM in the germline V gene. The CDR3 runs 12 residues. The chain's CDR3 is CASSLLMGEQFF. CDR3 bases: TGTGCCAGCAGCCTTTTGATGGGCGAGCAGTTCTTC.

This chain links TRBV29-1 with TRBJ2-3; 10 bases match TRBD2. The CDR3 spans 15 residues. The ends lost 3 bases at V and 1 base at J; junction bases unmatched: 4. The germline V gene has CDR1 SQVTM and CDR2 ANQGSEA. CDR3 DNA sequence: TGCAGCGTTGATGTCCTAGCGGGGGGCACAGATACGCAGTATTTT. It is translated as CSVDVLAGGTDTQYF.

DNA for the CDR3: TGTGCCAGCAGCTTAGAGAGAGGGGGAGTTGAAGATACGCAGTATTTT. Protein product: CASSLERGGVEDTQYF. The chain combines TRBV11-2 with TRBJ2-3; D is perhaps TRBD1 (6 bases). Germline V CDR1 and CDR2: SGHAT, FQNNGV. Trimming removed 0 bases from V and 5 bases from J, with 15 bases in between. The CDR3 has 16 residues.

J is TRBJ1-3 and V is TRBV6-5; D is unclear. The CDR3 totals 14 residues. The germline V and J ends were trimmed by 7 bases and 0 bases, with 10 bases remaining between them. Germline values: CDR1 MNHEY, CDR2 SVGAGI. This CDR3 is CASTATASGNTIYF. DNA of the CDR3: TGTGCCAGCACCGCGACGGCCTCTGGAAACACCATATATTTT.